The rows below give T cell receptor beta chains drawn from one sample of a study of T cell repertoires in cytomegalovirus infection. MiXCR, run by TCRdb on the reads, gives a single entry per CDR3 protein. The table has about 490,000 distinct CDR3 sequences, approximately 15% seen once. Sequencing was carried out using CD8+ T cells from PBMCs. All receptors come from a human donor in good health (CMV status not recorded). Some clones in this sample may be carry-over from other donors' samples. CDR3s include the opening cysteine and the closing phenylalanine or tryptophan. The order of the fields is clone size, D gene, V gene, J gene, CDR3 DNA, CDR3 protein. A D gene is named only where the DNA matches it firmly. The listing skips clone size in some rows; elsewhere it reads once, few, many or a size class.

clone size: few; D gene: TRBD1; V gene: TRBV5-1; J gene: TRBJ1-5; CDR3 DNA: TGCGCCAGCAGCTTATACCCGGGACAGCCCCGGGACAACAATCAGCCCCAGCATTTT; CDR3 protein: CASSLYPGQPRDNNQPQHF
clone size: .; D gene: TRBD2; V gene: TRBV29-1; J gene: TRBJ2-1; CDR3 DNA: TGCAGCGTTGAAGACATGGGACTAGCGGCTCACAATGAGCAGTTCTTC; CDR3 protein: CSVEDMGLAAHNEQFF
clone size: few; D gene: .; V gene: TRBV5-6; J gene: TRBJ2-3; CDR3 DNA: TGTGCCAGCAGCTACCTGTCAGATACGCAGTATTTT; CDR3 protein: CASSYLSDTQYF
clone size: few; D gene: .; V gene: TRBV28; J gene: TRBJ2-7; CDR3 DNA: TGTGCCAGCAGTTTATCCGGGACAATCTACGAGCAGTACTTC; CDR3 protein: CASSLSGTIYEQYF
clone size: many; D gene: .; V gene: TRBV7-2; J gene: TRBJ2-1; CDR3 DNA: TGTGCCAGCAGCTTAGTGGGGGACAATGAGCAGTTCTTC; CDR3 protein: CASSLVGDNEQFF
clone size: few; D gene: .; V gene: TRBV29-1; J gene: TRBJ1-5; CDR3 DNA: TGCAGCGTTGGGACAGAGGGCAATCAGCCCCAGCATTTT; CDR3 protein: CSVGTEGNQPQHF
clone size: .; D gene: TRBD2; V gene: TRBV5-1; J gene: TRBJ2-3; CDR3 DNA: TGCGCCAGCAGCTTACCCGGCGGCGGGGGGGAGGGTACGCAGTATTTT; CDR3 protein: CASSLPGGGGEGTQYF
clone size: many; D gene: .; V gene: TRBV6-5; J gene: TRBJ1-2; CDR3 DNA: TGTGCCAGCAGTTATGGGGTTCAGATAAGTGGCTACACCTTC; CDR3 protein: CASSYGVQISGYTF
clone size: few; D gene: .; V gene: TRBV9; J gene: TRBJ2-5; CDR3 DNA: TGTGCCAGCAGCGGGACAGAGGGACAAGAGACCCAGTACTTC; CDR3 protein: CASSGTEGQETQYF
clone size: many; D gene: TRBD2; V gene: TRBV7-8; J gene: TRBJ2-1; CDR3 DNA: TGTGCCAGCACCACTAGCGGGGACTACAATGAGCAGTTCTTC; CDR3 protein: CASTTSGDYNEQFF
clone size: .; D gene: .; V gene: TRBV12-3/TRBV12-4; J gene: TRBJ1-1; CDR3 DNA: TGTGCCAGCGAGAGGGGGTCCACTGAAGCTTTCTTT; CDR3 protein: CASERGSTEAFF
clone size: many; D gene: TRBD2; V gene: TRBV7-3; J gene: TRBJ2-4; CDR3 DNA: TGTGCCAGCAGCTTATCCGGGGGGGCCAAAAACATTCAGTACTTC; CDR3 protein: CASSLSGGAKNIQYF
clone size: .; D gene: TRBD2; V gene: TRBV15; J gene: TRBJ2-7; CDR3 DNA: TGTGCCACCAGCAGGAGCACTCCGGGACTACCTTCCTACGAGCAGTACTTC; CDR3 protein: CATSRSTPGLPSYEQYF
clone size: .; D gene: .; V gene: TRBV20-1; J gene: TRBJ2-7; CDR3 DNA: TGCAGTGCTCTGTCACGGGGGGCACTTTCCTACGAGCAGTACTTC; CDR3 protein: CSALSRGALSYEQYF
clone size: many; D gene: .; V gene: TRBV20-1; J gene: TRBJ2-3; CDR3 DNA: TGCAGTGCTAGAGGGGTAGAGGGGGGCGGGAGTGGCACAGATACGCAGTATTTT; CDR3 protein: CSARGVEGGGSGTDTQYF
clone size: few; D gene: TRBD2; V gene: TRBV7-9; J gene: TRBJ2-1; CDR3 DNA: TGTGCCAGCAGGCTAGCGGGAGCCGACAATGAGCAGTTCTTC; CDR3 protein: CASRLAGADNEQFF
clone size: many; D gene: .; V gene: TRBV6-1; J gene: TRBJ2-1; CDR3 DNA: TGTGCCAGCAGCACCGGGACCCCAACCAGCAATGAGCAGTTCTTC; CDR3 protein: CASSTGTPTSNEQFF
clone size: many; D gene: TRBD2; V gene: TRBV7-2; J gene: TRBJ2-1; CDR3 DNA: TGTGCCAGCAGCTTTACGACTAGCGGCTACAATGAGCAGTTCTTC; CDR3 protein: CASSFTTSGYNEQFF
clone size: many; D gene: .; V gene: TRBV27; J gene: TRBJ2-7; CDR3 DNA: TGTGCCAGCAGCGCATCACCCTGGTTCGACGAGCAGTACTTC; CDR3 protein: CASSASPWFDEQYF
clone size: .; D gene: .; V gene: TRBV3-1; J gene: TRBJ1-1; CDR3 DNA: TGTGCCAGCAGCCTCCGTTTGCAGGTGTCGGCTGAAGCTTTCTTT; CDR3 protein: CASSLRLQVSAEAFF
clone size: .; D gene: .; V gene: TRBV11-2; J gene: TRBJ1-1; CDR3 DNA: TGTGCCAGCAGCTTAAGGGGACATCGCCCTGAAGCTTTCTTT; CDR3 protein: CASSLRGHRPEAFF
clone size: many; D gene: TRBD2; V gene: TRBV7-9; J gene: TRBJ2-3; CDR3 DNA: TGTGCCAGCAGCCCGAGGGCTAGCGGGGGGCCAGCAGATACGCAGTATTTT; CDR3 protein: CASSPRASGGPADTQYF
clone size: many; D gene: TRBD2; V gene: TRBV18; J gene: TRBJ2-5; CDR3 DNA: TGTGCCAGCTCACCGCCTAGCGGTTCGGTTCTGGAGACCCAGTACTTC; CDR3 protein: CASSPPSGSVLETQYF
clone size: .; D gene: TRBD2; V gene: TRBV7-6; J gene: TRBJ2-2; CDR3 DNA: TGTGCCACCGCTAGCGGACCCCTCAACCGGTACACCGGGGAGCTGTTTTTT; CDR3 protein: CATASGPLNRYTGELFF
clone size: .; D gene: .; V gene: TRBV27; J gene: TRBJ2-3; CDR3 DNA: TGTGCCAGCAGTGGGGGATCAGATACGCAGTATTTT; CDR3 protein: CASSGGSDTQYF
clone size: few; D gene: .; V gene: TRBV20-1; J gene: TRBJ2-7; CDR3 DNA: TGCAGTGCTAGAGCTCAGGGAGCCTACGAGCAGTACTTC; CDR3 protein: CSARAQGAYEQYF
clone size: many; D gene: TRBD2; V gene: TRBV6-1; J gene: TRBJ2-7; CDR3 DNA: TGTGCCAGCAGATCGATTAGGACTAGCGGGAAATACAAGGGCGAGCAGTACTTC; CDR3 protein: CASRSIRTSGKYKGEQYF
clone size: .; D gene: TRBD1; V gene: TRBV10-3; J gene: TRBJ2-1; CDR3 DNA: TGTGCAATCAGTGCCCGGGACAGTGAGGGTGAGCAGTTCTTC; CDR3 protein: CAISARDSEGEQFF
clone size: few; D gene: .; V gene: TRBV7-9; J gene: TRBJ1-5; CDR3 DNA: TGTGCCAGCAGACCTGATGGGGGTAACCAGCCCCAGCATTTT; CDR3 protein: CASRPDGGNQPQHF
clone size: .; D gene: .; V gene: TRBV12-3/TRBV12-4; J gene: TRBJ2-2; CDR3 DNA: TGTGCCAGCAGTTCTAGAGGGGCCGGGGAGCTGTTTTTT; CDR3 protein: CASSSRGAGELFF
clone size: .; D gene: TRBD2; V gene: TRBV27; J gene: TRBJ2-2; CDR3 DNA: TGTGCCAGCAGATCTAGCGGGAACACCGGGGAGCTGTTTTTT; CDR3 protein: CASRSSGNTGELFF
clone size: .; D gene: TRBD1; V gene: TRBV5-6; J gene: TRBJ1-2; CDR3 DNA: TGTGCCAGCAGCTTCTCCCGGGACAGGGGTTTTTATGGCTACACCTTC; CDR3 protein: CASSFSRDRGFYGYTF
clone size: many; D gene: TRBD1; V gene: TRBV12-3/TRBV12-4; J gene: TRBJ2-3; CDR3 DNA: TGTGCCAGCAGCCCGGGACAGGGAGGCACAGATACGCAGTATTTT; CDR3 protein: CASSPGQGGTDTQYF
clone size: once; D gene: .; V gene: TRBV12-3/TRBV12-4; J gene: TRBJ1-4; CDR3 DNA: TGTGCCAGCAGTTTACGCGGGGGCGCGAATGAAAAACTGTTTTTT; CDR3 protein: CASSLRGGANEKLFF
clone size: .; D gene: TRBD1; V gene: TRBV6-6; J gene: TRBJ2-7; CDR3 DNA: TGTGCCAGCCCGGGACAGACAAGCTCCTACGAGCAGTACTTC; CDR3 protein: CASPGQTSSYEQYF
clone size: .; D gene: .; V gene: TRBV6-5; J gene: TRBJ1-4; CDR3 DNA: TGTGCCAGCAGCCCAGGACAGCTTGCAACTAATGAAAAACTGTTTTTT; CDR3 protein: CASSPGQLATNEKLFF
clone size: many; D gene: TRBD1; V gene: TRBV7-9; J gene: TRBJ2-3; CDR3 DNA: TGTGCCAGCAGCTTAGGAGGACAGGGTAATACGCAGTATTTT; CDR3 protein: CASSLGGQGNTQYF
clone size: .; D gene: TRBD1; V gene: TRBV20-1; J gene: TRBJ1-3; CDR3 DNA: TGCAGTGCTAGAGATCTAAAGGGGGCCCCCTCTGGAAACACCATATATTTT; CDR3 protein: CSARDLKGAPSGNTIYF
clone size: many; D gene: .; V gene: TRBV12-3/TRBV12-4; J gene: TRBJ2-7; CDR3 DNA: TGTGCCAGCAGTTTAGGAGGGTCTAGCTCCTACGAGCAGTACTTC; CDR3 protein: CASSLGGSSSYEQYF
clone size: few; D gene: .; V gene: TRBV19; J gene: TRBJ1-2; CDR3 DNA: TGTGCCAGTAGTTCGAGGGACTTTTATGGCTACACCTTC; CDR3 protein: CASSSRDFYGYTF
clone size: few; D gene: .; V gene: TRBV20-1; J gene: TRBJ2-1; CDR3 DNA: TGCAGTGCTCGCGAACGCTACAATGAGCAGTTCTTC; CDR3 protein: CSARERYNEQFF
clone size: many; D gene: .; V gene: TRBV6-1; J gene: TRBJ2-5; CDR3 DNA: TGTGCCAGCAGTGAGTACGGACCCGCCGAAGCTAAAGAGACCCAGTACTTC; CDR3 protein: CASSEYGPAEAKETQYF
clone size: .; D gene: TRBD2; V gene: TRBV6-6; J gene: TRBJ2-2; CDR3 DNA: TGTGCCAGCAGTGTGCTAGCGGGAAGCACCGGGGAGCTGTTTTTT; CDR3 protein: CASSVLAGSTGELFF
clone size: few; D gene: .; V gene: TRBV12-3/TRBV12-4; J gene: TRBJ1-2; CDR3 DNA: TGTGCCAGCAGCCTGGACAGCGCTAACTATGGCTACACCTTC; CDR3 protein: CASSLDSANYGYTF
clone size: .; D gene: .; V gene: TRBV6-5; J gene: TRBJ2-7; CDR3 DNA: TGTGCCAGCAGTTACTCGACCGGCCCCGCGACCTACGAGCAGTACTTC; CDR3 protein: CASSYSTGPATYEQYF
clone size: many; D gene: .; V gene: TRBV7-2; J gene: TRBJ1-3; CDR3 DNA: TGTGCCAGCAGCCCAGGGTTCCGCTCTGGAAACACCATATATTTT; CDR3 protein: CASSPGFRSGNTIYF
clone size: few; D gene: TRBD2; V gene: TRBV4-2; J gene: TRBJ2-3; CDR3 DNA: TGTGCCAGCAGCCAAGATTCCAGCGGGGATAAAGAGGATAGCACAGATACGCAGTATTTT; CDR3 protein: CASSQDSSGDKEDSTDTQYF
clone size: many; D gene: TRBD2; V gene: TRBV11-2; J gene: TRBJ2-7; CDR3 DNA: TGTGCCAGCAGCGCCCGACTAGCGGGGGGTTACGAGCAGTACTTC; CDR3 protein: CASSARLAGGYEQYF
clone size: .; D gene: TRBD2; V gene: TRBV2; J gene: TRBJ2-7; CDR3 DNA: TGTGCCAGCAGCAGGACTAGCGGGAGGTCCTACGAGCAGTACTTC; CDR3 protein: CASSRTSGRSYEQYF
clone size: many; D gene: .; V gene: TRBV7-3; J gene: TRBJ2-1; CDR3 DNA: TGTGCCAGCAGCTTACGAGCGGAATACAATGAGCAGTTCTTC; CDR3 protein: CASSLRAEYNEQFF